The entry below gives a single T cell receptor (beta chain) sequence along with its context. J gave up 5 bases and V 8 bases, and 12 bases lay outside the gene matches. The CDR3 has 14 residues. Germline values: CDR1 GTSNPN, CDR2 SVGIG (reference sequence). In the authors' methods: Amplification with reference gene primers provided the estimates of nucleated cell counts. Here immunoSEQ multiplex PCR was the method, and the copy in TCRdb shows in-frame clones only, minus some. D and trimming come from the DNA, and the V and J calls and clone size come from that table. The repertoire consists of 250,000 to 300,000 clones, with around four fifths occurring once and the leading ten covering around 5.4%. This record belongs to a study of blood T cell repertoires in COVID-19. In the study overall: Acute and convalescent COVID-19 specimens originated in the United States, Italy and Spain. The analysed material was cDNA or gDNA that came from T cells, B-cell-depleted T cells, or PBMCs.

The rearrangement uses TRBV30 and TRBJ2-7; 10 positions agree with TRBD1. This receptor was taken from a man aged 80 or over with acute or convalescent COVID-19. Sequencing was performed on peripheral blood. CDR3 protein: CAGRPAGTGDEQYF. The CDR3, as DNA: TGTGCCGGGCGCCCCGCCGGGACAGGGGACGAGCAGTACTTC. The full variable domain, its missing parts supplied by reference TRBV30 and TRBJ2-7, is SQTIHQWPATLVQPVGSPLSLECTVEGTSNPNLYWYRQAAGRGLQLLFYSVGIGQISSEVPQNLSASRPQDRQFILSSKKLLLSDSGFYLCAGRPAGTGDEQYFGPGTRLTVT.